This T cell receptor beta chain was recovered during a study of blood T cell repertoires in COVID-19. About the study: Samples taken during acute and convalescent COVID-19 were collected in the United States, Italy and Spain. T cells, B-cell-depleted T cells, or PBMCs supplied cDNA or gDNA.

The V end was cut by 1 base, the J end by 2 bases, with 9 bases between. CDR3 length equals 15 residues. Germline V gene sequence: CDR1 SGHVS, CDR2 FNYEAQ. As originally analysed: By means of reference gene primer amplification, nucleated cell counts were estimated. Repertoires were generated with immunoSEQ multiplex PCR, while TCRdb's copy carries only in-frame clones and drops some. That table is the source of V, J and clone size, and D and trimming were worked out from the DNA. The sample lists about 380,000 clones; 81% were seen once. This chain joins TRBV7-6 and TRBJ1-3; tentatively, D is TRBD1 (5 bases). Sequencing used peripheral blood. The receptor comes from a human donor with acute or convalescent COVID-19. The donor label of this sample is uncertain. CDR3 coding DNA: TGTGCCAGCAGCTTAGAGGGGTCTGCTGGAAACACCATATATTTT. It yields the protein CASSLEGSAGNTIYF.